Below, one T cell receptor (beta chain) is given with its context. The data are from a study of blood T cell repertoires in COVID-19. Across the whole study: Sites in the United States, Italy and Spain provided acute and convalescent COVID-19 samples. In each case, the material was cDNA or gDNA derived from T cells, B-cell-depleted T cells, or PBMCs.

Germline assignment: CDR1 LGHNA and CDR2 YSLEER. V trimming: 6 bases; J trimming: 3 bases; junction bases outside the gene matches: 8. The CDR3 totals 15 residues. In the authors' workflow: It was from reference gene primer amplification that nucleated cell counts were estimated. Sequencing was performed with immunoSEQ multiplex PCR; in TCRdb, only in-frame clones are kept and a portion is missing. That table is the source of V, J and clone size, and D and trimming were worked out from the DNA. The sample includes hundreds of thousands of clones, approximately 88% seen only once; the top ten take around 0.8%.

This sequence joins TRBV4-3 and TRBJ2-7, with 10 bases aligning to TRBD1. The sequence was obtained from a woman in her twenties or thirties with acute or convalescent COVID-19. What was sequenced was peripheral blood. CDR3 in amino acids: CASSPGTGEFYEQYF. In DNA form, the CDR3 reads TGCGCCAGCAGTCCCGGGACAGGGGAATTCTACGAGCAGTACTTC.